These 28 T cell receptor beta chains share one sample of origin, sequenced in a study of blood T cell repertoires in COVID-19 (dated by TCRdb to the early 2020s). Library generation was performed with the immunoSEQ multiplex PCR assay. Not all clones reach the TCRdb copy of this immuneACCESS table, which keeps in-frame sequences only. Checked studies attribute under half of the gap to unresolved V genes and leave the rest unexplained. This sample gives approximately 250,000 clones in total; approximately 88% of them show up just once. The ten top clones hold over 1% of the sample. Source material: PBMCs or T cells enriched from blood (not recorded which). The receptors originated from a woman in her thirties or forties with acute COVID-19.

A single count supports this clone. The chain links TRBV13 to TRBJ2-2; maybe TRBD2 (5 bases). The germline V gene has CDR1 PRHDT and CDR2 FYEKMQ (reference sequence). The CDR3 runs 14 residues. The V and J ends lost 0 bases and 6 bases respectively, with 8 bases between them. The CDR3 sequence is CASSLGSGAGELFF. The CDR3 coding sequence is TGTGCCAGCAGCTTAGGATCCGGGGCCGGGGAGCTGTTTTTT.

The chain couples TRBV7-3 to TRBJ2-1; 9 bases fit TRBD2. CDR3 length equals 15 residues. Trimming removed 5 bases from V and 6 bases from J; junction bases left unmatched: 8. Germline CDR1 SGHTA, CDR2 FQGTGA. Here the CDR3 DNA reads TGTGCCAGCAGCCGCCGGGCGGGAGGGGGCAATGAGCAGTTCTTC. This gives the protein CASSRRAGGGNEQFF.

CDR3 DNA sequence: TGTGCCAGCAGCGTAGTATTTGGCGGGAGCTCCTACAATGAGCAGTTCTTC. This gives the protein CASSVVFGGSSYNEQFF. The rearrangement joins TRBV9 to TRBJ2-1; TRBD2 aligns across 7 bases. The germline V gene has CDR1 SGDLS and CDR2 YYNGEE. CDR3 length: 17 residues. J lost 0 bases, V lost 0 bases, and 6 bases had no gene match.

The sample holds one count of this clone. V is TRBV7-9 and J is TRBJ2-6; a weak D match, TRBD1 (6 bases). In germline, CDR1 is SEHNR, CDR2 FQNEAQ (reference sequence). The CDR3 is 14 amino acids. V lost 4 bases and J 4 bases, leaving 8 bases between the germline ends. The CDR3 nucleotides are TGTGCCAGCAGCTCAGGGGTAGGGGCCAACGTCCTGACTTTC. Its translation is CASSSGVGANVLTF.

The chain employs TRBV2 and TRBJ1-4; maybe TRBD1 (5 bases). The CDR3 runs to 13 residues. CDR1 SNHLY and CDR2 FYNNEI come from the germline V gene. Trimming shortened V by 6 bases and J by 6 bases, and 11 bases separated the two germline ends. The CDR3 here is CASRSRVDEKLFF. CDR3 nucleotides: TGTGCCAGCAGATCCAGGGTGGATGAAAAACTGTTTTTT.

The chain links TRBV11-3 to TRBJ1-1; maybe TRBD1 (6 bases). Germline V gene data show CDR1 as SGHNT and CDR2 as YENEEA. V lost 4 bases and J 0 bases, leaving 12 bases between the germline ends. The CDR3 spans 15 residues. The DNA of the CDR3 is TGTGCCAGCAGCTCCCGGACAGAGATGAACACTGAAGCTTTCTTT. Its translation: CASSSRTEMNTEAFF.

The CDR3 is CASSLQGVSQPQHF. Written as DNA, the CDR3 is TGTGCCAGCAGCCTACAGGGGGTGAGTCAGCCCCAGCATTTT. This chain uses TRBV2 with TRBJ1-5; 8 nucleotides line up with TRBD1. J was trimmed by 6 bases and V by 6 bases; bases with no gene match: 7. Germline V CDR1 and CDR2: SNHLY, FYNNEI. There are 14 residues in the CDR3.

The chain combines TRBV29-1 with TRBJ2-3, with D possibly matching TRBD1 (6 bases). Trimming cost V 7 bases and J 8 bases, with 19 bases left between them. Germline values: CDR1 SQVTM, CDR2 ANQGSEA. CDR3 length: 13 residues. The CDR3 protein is CSGGTSNGGTQYF. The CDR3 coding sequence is TGCAGCGGGGGGACATCCAATGGTGGTACGCAGTATTTT.

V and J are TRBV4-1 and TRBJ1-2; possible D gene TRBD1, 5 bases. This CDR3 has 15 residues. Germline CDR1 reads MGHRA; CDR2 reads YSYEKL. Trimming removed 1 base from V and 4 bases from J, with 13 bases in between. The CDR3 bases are TGCGCCAGCAGCCAAGCCGGGGGTGGTACCTATGGCTACACCTTC. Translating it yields CASSQAGGGTYGYTF.

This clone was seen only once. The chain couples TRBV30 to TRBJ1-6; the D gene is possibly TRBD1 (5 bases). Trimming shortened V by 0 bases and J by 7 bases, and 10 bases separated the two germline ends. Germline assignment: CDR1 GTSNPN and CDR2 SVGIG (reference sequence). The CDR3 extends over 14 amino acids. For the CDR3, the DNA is TGTGCCTGGAGTGTTGGGCAGGGAAATTCACCCCTCCACTTT. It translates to CAWSVGQGNSPLHF.

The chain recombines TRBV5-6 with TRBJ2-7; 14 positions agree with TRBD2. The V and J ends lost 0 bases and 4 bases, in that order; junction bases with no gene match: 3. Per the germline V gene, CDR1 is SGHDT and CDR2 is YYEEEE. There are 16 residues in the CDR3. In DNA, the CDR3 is TGTGCCAGCAGCTTGGGACTAGCGGGAGGGTTTTACGAGCAGTACTTC. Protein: CASSLGLAGGFYEQYF.

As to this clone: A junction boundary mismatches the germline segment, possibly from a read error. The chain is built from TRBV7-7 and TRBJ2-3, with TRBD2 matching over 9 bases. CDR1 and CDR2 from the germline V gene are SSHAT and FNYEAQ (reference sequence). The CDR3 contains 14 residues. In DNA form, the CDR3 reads TGTGCTAGCAGCCGACTAGCGGACACAGATACGCAGTATTTT. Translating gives CASSRLADTDTQYF. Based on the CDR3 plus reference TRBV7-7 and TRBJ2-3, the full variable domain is GAGVSQSPRYKVTKRGQDVTLRCDPISSHATLYWYQQALGQGPEFLTYFNYEAQPDKSGLPSDRFSAERPEGSISTLTIQRTEQRDSAMYRCASSRLADTDTQYFGPGTRLTVL.

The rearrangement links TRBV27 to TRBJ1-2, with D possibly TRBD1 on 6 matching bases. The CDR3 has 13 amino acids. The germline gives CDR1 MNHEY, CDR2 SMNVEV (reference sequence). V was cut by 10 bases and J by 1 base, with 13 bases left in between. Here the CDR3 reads CATKDSLNYGYTF. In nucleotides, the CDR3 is TGTGCCACGAAGGACAGCCTTAACTATGGCTACACCTTC.

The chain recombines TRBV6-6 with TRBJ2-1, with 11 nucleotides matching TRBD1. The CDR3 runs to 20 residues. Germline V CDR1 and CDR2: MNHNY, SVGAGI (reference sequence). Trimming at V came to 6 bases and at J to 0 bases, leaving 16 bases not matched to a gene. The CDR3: CASSRRIGTGGLGSYNEQFF. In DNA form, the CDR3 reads TGTGCCAGCAGCCGAAGGATCGGGACAGGGGGTTTGGGCTCCTACAATGAGCAGTTCTTC.

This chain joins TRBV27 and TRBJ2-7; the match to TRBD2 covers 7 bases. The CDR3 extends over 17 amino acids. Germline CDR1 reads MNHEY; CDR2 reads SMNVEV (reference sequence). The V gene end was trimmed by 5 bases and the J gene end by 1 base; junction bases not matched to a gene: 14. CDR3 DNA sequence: TGTGCCAGCAGTCGCAACTATCGGGACTACGAGTCCTACGAGCAGTACTTC. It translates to CASSRNYRDYESYEQYF.

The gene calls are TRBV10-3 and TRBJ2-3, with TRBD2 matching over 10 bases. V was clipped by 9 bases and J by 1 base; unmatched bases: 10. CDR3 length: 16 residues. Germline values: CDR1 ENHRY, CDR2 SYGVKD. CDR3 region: CAIRPSSGSGTDTQYF. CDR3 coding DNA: TGTGCCATTCGTCCCTCTAGCGGGAGTGGCACAGATACGCAGTATTTT.

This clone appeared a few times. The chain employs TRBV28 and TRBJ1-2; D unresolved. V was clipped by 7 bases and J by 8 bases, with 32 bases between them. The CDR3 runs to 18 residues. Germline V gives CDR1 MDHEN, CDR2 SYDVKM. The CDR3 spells CASTPLVLRRRQRLGYTF. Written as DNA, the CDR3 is TGTGCCAGCACCCCTTTGGTTCTCCGGAGGAGGCAGCGACTGGGCTACACCTTC.

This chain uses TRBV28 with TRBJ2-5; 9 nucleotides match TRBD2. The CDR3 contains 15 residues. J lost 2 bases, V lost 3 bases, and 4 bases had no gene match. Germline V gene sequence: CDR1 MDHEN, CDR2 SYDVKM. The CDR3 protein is CASSLLAGRQETQYF. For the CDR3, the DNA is TGTGCCAGCAGTTTGCTAGCGGGACGACAAGAGACCCAGTACTTC.

The CDR3 nucleotides read TGCGCCAGCAGCTTGGGATCTAGCGGGGGCTACAATGAGCAGTTCTTC. Its translation: CASSLGSSGGYNEQFF. This sequence joins TRBV5-1 and TRBJ2-1; 10 nucleotides align to TRBD2. V dropped 0 bases and J dropped 3; count of bases not matched to a gene: 3. CDR1 is SGHRS, CDR2 YFSETQ, per germline. The CDR3 totals 16 residues. The full variable domain, rest sourced from reference TRBV5-1 and TRBJ2-1, is KAGVTQTPRYLIKTRGQQVTLSCSPISGHRSVSWYQQTPGQGLQFLFEYFSETQRNKGNFPGRFSGRQFSNSRSEMNVSTLELGDSALYLCASSLGSSGGYNEQFFGPGTRLTVL.

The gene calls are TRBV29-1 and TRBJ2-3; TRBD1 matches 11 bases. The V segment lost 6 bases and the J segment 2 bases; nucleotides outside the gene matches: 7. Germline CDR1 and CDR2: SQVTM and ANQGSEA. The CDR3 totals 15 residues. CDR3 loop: CSVGGQGEPTDTQYF. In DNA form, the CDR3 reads TGCAGCGTCGGGGGACAGGGGGAACCCACAGATACGCAGTATTTT.

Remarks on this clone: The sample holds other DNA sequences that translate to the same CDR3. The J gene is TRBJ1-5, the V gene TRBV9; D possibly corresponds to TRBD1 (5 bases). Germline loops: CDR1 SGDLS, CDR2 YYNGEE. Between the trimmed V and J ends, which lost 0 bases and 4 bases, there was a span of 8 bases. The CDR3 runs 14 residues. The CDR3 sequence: CASSVGGGNQPQHF. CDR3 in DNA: TGTGCCAGCAGCGTAGGGGGGGGTAATCAGCCCCAGCATTTT. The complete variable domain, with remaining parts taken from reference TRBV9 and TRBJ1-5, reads DSGVTQTPKHLITATGQRVTLRCSPRSGDLSVYWYQQSLDQGLQFLIQYYNGEERAKGNILERFSAQQFPDLHSELNLSSLELGDSALYFCASSVGGGNQPQHFGDGTRLSIL.

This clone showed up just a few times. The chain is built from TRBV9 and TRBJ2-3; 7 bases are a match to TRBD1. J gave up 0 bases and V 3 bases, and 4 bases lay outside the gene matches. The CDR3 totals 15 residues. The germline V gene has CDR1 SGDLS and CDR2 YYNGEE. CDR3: CASSERQGSTDTQYF. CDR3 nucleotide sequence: TGTGCCAGCAGCGAAAGACAGGGTAGCACAGATACGCAGTATTTT.

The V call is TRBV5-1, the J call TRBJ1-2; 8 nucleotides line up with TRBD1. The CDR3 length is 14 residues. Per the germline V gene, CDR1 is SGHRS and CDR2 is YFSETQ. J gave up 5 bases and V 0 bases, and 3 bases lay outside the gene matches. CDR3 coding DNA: TGCGCCAGCAGCTTGGTGGGACAGGAATATGGCTACACCTTC. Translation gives CASSLVGQEYGYTF.

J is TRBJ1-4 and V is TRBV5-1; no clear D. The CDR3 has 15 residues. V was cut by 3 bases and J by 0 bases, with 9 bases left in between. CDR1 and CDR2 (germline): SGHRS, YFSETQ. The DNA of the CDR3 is TGCGCCAGCAGCTCTGACATAGCAACTAATGAAAAACTGTTTTTT. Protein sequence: CASSSDIATNEKLFF.

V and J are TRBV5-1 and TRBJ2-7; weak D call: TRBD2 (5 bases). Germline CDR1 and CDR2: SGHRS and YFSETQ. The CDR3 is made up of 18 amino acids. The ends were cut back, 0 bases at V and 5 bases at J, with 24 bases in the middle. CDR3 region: CASSLGVGSGDIPHEQYF. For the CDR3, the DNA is TGCGCCAGCAGCTTGGGTGTCGGAAGCGGAGATATTCCCCACGAGCAGTACTTC.

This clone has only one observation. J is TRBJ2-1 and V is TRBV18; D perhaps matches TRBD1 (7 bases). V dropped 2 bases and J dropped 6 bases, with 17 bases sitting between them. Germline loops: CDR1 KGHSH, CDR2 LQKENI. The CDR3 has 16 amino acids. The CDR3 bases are TGTGCCAGCTCACCAATCTCCCAGGGGGGACTCAATGAGCAGTTCTTC. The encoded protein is CASSPISQGGLNEQFF. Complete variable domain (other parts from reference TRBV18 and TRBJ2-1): NAGVMQNPRHLVRRRGQEARLRCSPMKGHSHVYWYRQLPEEGLKFMVYLQKENIIDESGMPKERFSAEFPKEGPSILRIQQVVRGDSAAYFCASSPISQGGLNEQFFGPGTRLTVL.

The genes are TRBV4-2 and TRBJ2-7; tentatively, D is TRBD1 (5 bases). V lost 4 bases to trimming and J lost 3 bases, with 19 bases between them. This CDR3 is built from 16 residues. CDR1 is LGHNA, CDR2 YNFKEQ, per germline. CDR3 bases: TGTGCCAGCAGCCGCCAGACCACACAGGTCCTCTACGAGCAGTACTTC. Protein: CASSRQTTQVLYEQYF.

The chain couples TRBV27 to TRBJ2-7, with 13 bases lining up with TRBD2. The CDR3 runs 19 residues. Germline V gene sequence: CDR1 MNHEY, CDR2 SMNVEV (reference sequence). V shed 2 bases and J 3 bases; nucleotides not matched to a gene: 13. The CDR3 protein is CASSLRVPGLAGFDYEQYF. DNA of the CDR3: TGTGCCAGCAGTTTAAGGGTTCCGGGACTAGCGGGATTCGACTACGAGCAGTACTTC.